Presented here are 31 T cell receptor beta chains from one specimen sequenced in a study of blood T cell repertoires in COVID-19. Measured with immunoSEQ multiplex PCR; TCRdb has only the in-frame clones, and not every one. The sample gives fewer than 250,000 clones, more than 70% of which show up once; 2.5% to 3.5% is in the top ten. The specimen sequenced was peripheral blood. These receptors were collected from a man in his fifties or sixties with active or convalescent COVID-19.

J is TRBJ2-5 and V is TRBV5-6; D remains unclear. The V gene's germline CDR1 is SGHDT and CDR2 YYEEEE. The CDR3 is 14 residues long. V was cut by 4 bases and J by 5 bases, with 15 bases left in between. CDR3 in amino acids: CASSMADWHETQYF. In DNA, the CDR3 is TGTGCCAGCAGCATGGCCGACTGGCACGAGACCCAGTACTTC.

V gene TRBV3-1 (or the pseudogene TRBV3-2) combines with J gene TRBJ2-3; 9 nucleotides agree with TRBD2. CDR3 size: 18 residues. Trimming cost V 1 base and J 0 bases; bases outside gene matches: 8. The germline V gene has CDR1 LGHDT and CDR2 YNNKEL (reference sequence). The CDR3 nucleotides read TGTGCCAGCAGCCAAGTTGCGGGGGGGTCATCTAGCACAGATACGCAGTATTTT. It yields the protein CASSQVAGGSSSTDTQYF.

V and J are TRBV5-1 and TRBJ2-3; 10 nucleotides align to TRBD2. After removal of 1 base from V and 2 bases from J, the junction contained 4 bases not matched to a gene. From germline, CDR1 is SGHRS and CDR2 YFSETQ. This CDR3 comprises 16 residues. In DNA, the CDR3 is TGCGCCAGCAGCTTGCCTAGCGGGGGACCCACAGATACGCAGTATTTT. Translation: CASSLPSGGPTDTQYF.

The rearrangement joins TRBV5-4 to TRBJ2-3, with TRBD2 identical over 7 bases. CDR1 is SGHNT and CDR2 is YYREEE in the germline V gene (reference sequence). The length of the CDR3 is 15 residues. V lost 3 bases, J lost 1 base, and 5 bases stayed unmatched. Here the CDR3 reads CASSWDYQGTDTQYF. CDR3 nucleotides: TGTGCCAGCAGCTGGGACTACCAGGGCACAGATACGCAGTATTTT.

The V gene is TRBV6-5, the J gene TRBJ2-3; D remains ambiguous. Germline V CDR1 and CDR2: MNHEY, SVGAGI. V lost 8 bases and J 0 bases, leaving 12 bases between the germline ends. The CDR3 is made up of 14 amino acids. The DNA for the CDR3 is TGTGCCAGCCTACGGAGAACTAGCACAGATACGCAGTATTTT. It is translated as CASLRRTSTDTQYF.

The chain employs TRBV30 and TRBJ2-2; 7 positions match TRBD2. The CDR3 covers 16 residues. V gave up 3 bases and J gave up 2 bases; unmatched junction bases: 9. The germline gives CDR1 GTSNPN, CDR2 SVGIG (reference sequence). The CDR3 spells CAWSSGGRANTGELFF. In DNA, the CDR3 is TGTGCCTGGAGCTCGGGTGGGAGGGCCAACACCGGGGAGCTGTTTTTT.

The chain is built from TRBV12-5 and TRBJ1-1, with 7 bases fitting TRBD1. Trimming took 8 bases from V and 6 from J; bases not matched to a gene: 9. CDR3 length equals 13 residues. Germline V gives CDR1 LGHNT, CDR2 FRNRAP. The CDR3 protein is CASKLTGASEAFF. The CDR3 DNA reads as TGTGCTAGTAAGCTAACAGGGGCGTCTGAAGCTTTCTTT.

The rearrangement joins TRBV30 to TRBJ1-2; a possible D gene is TRBD1 (6 bases). This CDR3 region has 10 residues. Germline V lookup: CDR1 GTSNPN, CDR2 SVGIG (reference sequence). The germline V and J ends were trimmed by 3 bases and 7 bases, with 6 bases remaining between them. Here the CDR3 reads CAWRGGGYTF. In nucleotides, the CDR3 is TGTGCCTGGAGAGGGGGTGGCTACACCTTC.

The rearrangement links TRBV6-2 or TRBV6-3 to TRBJ1-5; tentatively, D is TRBD1 (6 bases). The CDR3 covers 15 residues. V lost 2 bases to trimming and J lost 5 bases, with 13 bases between them. Germline V CDR1 and CDR2: MNHEY, SVGEGT. CDR3 loop: CASSYEWQGHQPQHF. CDR3 nucleotides: TGTGCCAGCAGTTACGAATGGCAGGGGCATCAGCCCCAGCATTTT.

This clone showed up just once. This sequence joins TRBV3-1 (or the pseudogene TRBV3-2) and TRBJ2-7; 9 bases map to TRBD2. The CDR3 covers 14 residues. CDR1 LGHDT and CDR2 YNNKEL come from the germline V gene (reference sequence). The V segment lost 6 bases and the J segment 3 bases; nucleotides outside the gene matches: 6. The CDR3 DNA reads TGTGCCAGCAGTTCAGCGGGAGGTCGCTACGAGCAGTACTTC. As protein: CASSSAGGRYEQYF.

This clone appeared a single time. This chain uses TRBV2 with TRBJ2-1; 13 bases line up with TRBD2. V was clipped by 7 bases and J by 7 bases; unmatched bases: 7. Germline CDR1 reads SNHLY; CDR2 reads FYNNEI. The CDR3 spans 15 residues. The CDR3 coding sequence is TGTGCCAGCATTAGACTAGCGGGGGGTTTGAATGAGCAGTTCTTC. Its translation: CASIRLAGGLNEQFF.

J is TRBJ2-1 and V is TRBV19; 15 positions match TRBD2. CDR1 is LNHDA and CDR2 is SQIVND in the germline V gene (reference sequence). The CDR3 has 17 residues. The trim removed 3 bases at V and 6 bases at J, leaving 6 bases unmatched. The CDR3 is CASSMPEGLAGGNEQFF. DNA of the CDR3: TGTGCCAGTAGTATGCCCGAGGGACTAGCGGGGGGCAATGAGCAGTTCTTC.

This clone appeared a single time. The rearrangement joins TRBV3-1 (or the pseudogene TRBV3-2) to TRBJ2-2; TRBD2 aligns across 8 bases. Germline values: CDR1 LGHDT, CDR2 YNNKEL (reference sequence). This CDR3 spans 15 amino acids. Trimming removed 6 bases from V and 4 bases from J; junction bases left unmatched: 7. The CDR3 sequence: CASRRRTSLTGELFF. CDR3 DNA: TGTGCCAGCAGACGTAGGACTAGCCTCACCGGGGAGCTGTTTTTT.

This chain links TRBV28 with TRBJ1-6; tentatively, D is TRBD1 (5 bases). The CDR3 covers 15 residues. The V end lost 7 bases, the J end lost 7 bases, and 17 bases lay between the germline ends. From germline, CDR1 is MDHEN and CDR2 SYDVKM. This chain's CDR3 is CASTPPGEGNSPLHF. The DNA of the CDR3 is TGTGCCAGCACCCCTCCGGGGGAAGGGAATTCACCCCTCCACTTT.

This chain links TRBV5-8 with TRBJ2-3; D unclear. Germline lookup yields CDR1 SGHTS and CDR2 YDEGEE. This CDR3 region has 12 residues. Trimming pared 2 bases from V and 3 bases from J, leaving 4 bases between. The CDR3 DNA follows: TGTGCCAGCAGCTTCATTACAGATACGCAGTATTTT. Translating gives CASSFITDTQYF.

This chain joins TRBV5-1 and TRBJ2-2; D is ambiguous. The ends were cut back, 3 bases at V and 0 bases at J, with 12 bases in the middle. Per the germline V gene, CDR1 is SGHRS and CDR2 is YFSETQ. The CDR3 covers 16 residues. CDR3 residues: CASSSSDTTNTGELFF. Written as DNA, the CDR3 is TGCGCCAGCAGCTCGAGTGACACGACGAACACCGGGGAGCTGTTTTTT.

V is TRBV5-5 and J is TRBJ1-4; 7 bases are shared with TRBD1. The CDR3 is made up of 16 amino acids. The germline gives CDR1 SGHKS, CDR2 YYEKEE (reference sequence). V shed 4 bases, J shed 2 bases, and the junction held 8 bases outside the gene matches. The CDR3 loop reads CASSVGTARTNEKLFF. The CDR3 DNA sequence: TGTGCCAGCAGCGTCGGGACAGCCCGCACTAATGAAAAACTGTTTTTT.

The chain employs TRBV10-3 and TRBJ2-1; the match to TRBD2 covers 10 bases. Germline CDR1 reads ENHRY; CDR2 reads SYGVKD. The CDR3 contains 20 residues. V lost 0 bases and J lost 2; bases outside the gene matches: 13. The CDR3: CAISESLTSGSPRAYNEQFF. CDR3 DNA: TGTGCCATCAGTGAGTCCCTGACTAGCGGGTCGCCCCGAGCCTACAATGAGCAGTTCTTC.

The V gene is TRBV5-1, the J gene TRBJ2-3; no reliable D call. CDR3 size: 14 residues. With 4 bases removed from V and 0 bases from J, the gap between germline ends came to 9 bases. The V gene's germline CDR1 is SGHRS and CDR2 YFSETQ. The CDR3 coding sequence is TGCGCCAGCAGCCCACTTGCTAGCACAGATACGCAGTATTTT. Translated, it gives CASSPLASTDTQYF.

The chain joins TRBV7-9 to TRBJ1-1, with D possibly matching TRBD1 (6 bases). The CDR3 is 13 residues long. Per the germline V gene, CDR1 is SEHNR and CDR2 is FQNEAQ (reference sequence). Trimming removed 5 bases from V and 4 bases from J, with 11 bases in between. CDR3 DNA sequence: TGTGCCAGCAGCACAGGGTTTACCACTGAAGCTTTCTTT. This translates into CASSTGFTTEAFF.

The chain combines TRBV28 with TRBJ1-2; no firm D call. Per germline, CDR1 MDHEN and CDR2 SYDVKM. The CDR3 length is 11 residues. Trimming cost V 6 bases and J 2 bases, with 4 bases left between them. As DNA, the CDR3 is TGTGCCAGCAGCCTCAACTATGGCTACACCTTC. Residues: CASSLNYGYTF.

V gene TRBV29-1 combines with J gene TRBJ2-1, with 13 bases that match TRBD2. The V gene's germline CDR1 is SQVTM and CDR2 ANQGSEA. V shed 3 bases, J shed 7 bases, and the junction held 6 bases outside the gene matches. CDR3 length: 15 amino acids. CDR3 in DNA: TGCAGCGTTGACGGACTAGCGGGAGTTCAAAATGAGCAGTTCTTC. This translates into CSVDGLAGVQNEQFF.

The chain links TRBV12-3 or TRBV12-4 to TRBJ1-2; possibly TRBD1 for D (5 bases). V dropped 6 bases and J dropped 1 base, with 9 bases sitting between them. CDR3 size: 13 residues. The CDR3 here is CASSLQGNYGYTF. CDR3 sequence (DNA): TGTGCCAGCAGCCTGCAGGGTAACTATGGCTACACCTTC.

The chain recombines TRBV18 with TRBJ2-5; D unresolved. V lost 0 bases to trimming and J lost 2 bases, with 10 bases between them. Looked up from germline, CDR1 is KGHSH and CDR2 is LQKENI. This CDR3 has 15 residues. The CDR3 region is CASSPPTVQQETQYF. The CDR3 DNA reads as TGTGCCAGCTCACCACCGACGGTACAGCAAGAGACCCAGTACTTC.

J is TRBJ2-1 and V is TRBV5-1; D is unclear. Per germline, CDR1 SGHRS and CDR2 YFSETQ. The CDR3 totals 13 residues. The germline V and J ends were trimmed by 1 base and 5 bases, with 7 bases remaining between them. CDR3 bases: TGCGCCAGCAGCTTGAACGGAGACAATGAGCAGTTCTTC. It specifies CASSLNGDNEQFF.

The J gene is TRBJ1-4, the V gene TRBV16; D not resolved. CDR3 length: 12 amino acids. The V gene lost 7 bases and the J gene lost 10 bases, with 13 bases spanning the gap. The V gene's germline CDR1 is KGHSY and CDR2 FQNENV. CDR3 residues: CASTGVDGKLFF. CDR3 DNA: TGTGCCAGCACCGGGGTGGACGGAAAACTGTTTTTT.

CDR3 sequence reads: CASSPQGPSGANVLTF. The CDR3 DNA reads as TGCGCCAGCAGCCCCCAGGGGCCCTCTGGGGCCAACGTCCTGACTTTC. V is TRBV5-1 and J is TRBJ2-6, with D possibly matching TRBD1 (6 bases). V gave up 4 bases and J gave up 0 bases, with 11 bases separating them. The germline V gene encodes CDR1 SGHRS and CDR2 YFSETQ. The CDR3 length is 16 residues.

This clone has just one count. The chain is built from TRBV19 and TRBJ2-1, with a tentative D call TRBD1 (5 bases). Trimming pared 9 bases from V and 3 bases from J, leaving 21 bases between. This CDR3 contains 16 residues. CDR1 and CDR2 (germline): LNHDA, SQIVND (reference sequence). Here the CDR3 DNA reads TGTGCCAGCAAAATCCAGGGCTTGGGCGGCTACAATGAGCAGTTCTTC. Its protein is CASKIQGLGGYNEQFF.

This rearrangement joins TRBV3-1 (or the pseudogene TRBV3-2) to TRBJ2-1, with 10 nucleotides matching TRBD2. V shed 4 bases and J 7 bases; nucleotides not matched to a gene: 7. The CDR3 covers 15 residues. CDR1 is LGHDT and CDR2 is YNNKEL in the germline V gene (reference sequence). The CDR3 nucleotides read TGTGCCAGCAGCCGCGTGGGGACTAGCGATAATGAGCAGTTCTTC. Its translation is CASSRVGTSDNEQFF.

CDR3 in DNA: TGTGCCAGCAGCTACGGGACTAGCGGGAGGGCCCTCTCCTACAATGAGCAGTTCTTC. As protein: CASSYGTSGRALSYNEQFF. V is TRBV3-1 (or the pseudogene TRBV3-2) and J is TRBJ2-1; 16 bases are a match to TRBD2. Germline V lookup: CDR1 LGHDT, CDR2 YNNKEL (reference sequence). Trimming removed 5 bases from V and 0 bases from J; junction bases left unmatched: 7. This CDR3 spans 19 amino acids.

The V call is TRBV24-1, the J call TRBJ1-1; D gene uncertain. CDR3 length: 12 amino acids. V lost 5 bases to trimming and J lost 7 bases, with 10 bases between them. Germline V gene data show CDR1 as KGHDR and CDR2 as SFDVKD. In DNA, the CDR3 is TGTGCCACCAGTGTAACAGACGGTGAAGCTTTCTTT. This codes for CATSVTDGEAFF.